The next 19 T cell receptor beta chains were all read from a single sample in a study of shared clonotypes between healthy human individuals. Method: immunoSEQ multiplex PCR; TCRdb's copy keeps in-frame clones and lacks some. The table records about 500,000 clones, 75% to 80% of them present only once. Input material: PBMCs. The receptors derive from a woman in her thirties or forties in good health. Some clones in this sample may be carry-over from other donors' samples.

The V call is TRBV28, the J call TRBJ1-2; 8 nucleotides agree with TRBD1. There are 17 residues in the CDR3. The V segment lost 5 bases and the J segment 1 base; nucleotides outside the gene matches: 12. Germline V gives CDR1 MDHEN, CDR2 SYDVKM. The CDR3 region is CASSTTGTGYFNYGYTF. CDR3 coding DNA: TGTGCCAGCAGTACTACCGGGACAGGTTACTTTAACTATGGCTACACCTTC.

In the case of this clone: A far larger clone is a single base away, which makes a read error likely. The CDR3 bases are TGTGCCAGCAGTGGGACAGGGGACACTGAAGCTTTCTTT. Translation: CASSGTGDTEAFF. The genes are TRBV25-1 and TRBJ1-1, with 9 bases lining up with TRBD1. Unmatched junction bases numbered 0, after V lost 4 bases and J lost 3 bases. Germline V gives CDR1 MGHDK, CDR2 SYGVNS. This CDR3 contains 13 residues.

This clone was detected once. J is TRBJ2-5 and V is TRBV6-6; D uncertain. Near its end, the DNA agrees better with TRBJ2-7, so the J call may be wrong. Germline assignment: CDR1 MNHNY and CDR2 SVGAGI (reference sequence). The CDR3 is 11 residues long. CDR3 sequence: CASRLLYEQYF. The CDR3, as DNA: TGTGCCAGCAGGCTACTCTACGAGCAGTACTTC.

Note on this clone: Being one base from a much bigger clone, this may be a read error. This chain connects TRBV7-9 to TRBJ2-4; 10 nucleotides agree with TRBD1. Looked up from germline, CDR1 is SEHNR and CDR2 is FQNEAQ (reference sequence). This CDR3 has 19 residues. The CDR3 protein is CASGLVPGDRGKGQNIQYF. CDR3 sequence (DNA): TGTGCCAGCGGCTTAGTTCCAGGGGACAGGGGAAAAGGCCAAAACATTCAGTACTTC.

As DNA, the CDR3 is TGTGCCAGCAGCTTCTTGGACAGCCGGGGGGATACGCAGTATTTT. Protein product: CASSFLDSRGDTQYF. The chain links TRBV7-9 to TRBJ2-3; tentatively, D is TRBD1 or TRBD2 (6 bases each). The CDR3 runs to 15 residues. V was shortened by 3 bases and J by 6 bases, with 16 bases between the two germline ends. CDR1 SEHNR and CDR2 FQNEAQ come from the germline V gene (reference sequence).

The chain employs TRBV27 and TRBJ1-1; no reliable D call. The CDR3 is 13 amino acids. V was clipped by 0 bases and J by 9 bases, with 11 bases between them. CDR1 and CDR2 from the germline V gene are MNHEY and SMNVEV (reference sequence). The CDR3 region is CASSLSPEGKAFF. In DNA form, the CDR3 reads TGTGCCAGCAGTTTATCCCCAGAGGGTAAAGCTTTCTTT.

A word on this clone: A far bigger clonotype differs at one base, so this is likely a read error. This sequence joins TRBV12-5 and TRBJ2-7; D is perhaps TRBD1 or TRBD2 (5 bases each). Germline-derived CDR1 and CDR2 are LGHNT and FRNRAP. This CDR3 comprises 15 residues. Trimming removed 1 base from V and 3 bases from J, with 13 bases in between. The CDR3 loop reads CASGLGDGMDYEQYF. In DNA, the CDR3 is TGTGCTAGTGGTTTGGGGGACGGGATGGACTACGAGCAGTACTTC.

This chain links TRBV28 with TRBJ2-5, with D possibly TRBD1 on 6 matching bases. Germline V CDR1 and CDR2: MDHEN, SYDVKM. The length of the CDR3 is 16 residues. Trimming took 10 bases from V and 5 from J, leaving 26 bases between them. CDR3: CAISLGAAGLKETQYF. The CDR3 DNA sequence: TGTGCCATCTCCTTGGGGGCGGCTGGATTGAAGGAGACCCAGTACTTC.

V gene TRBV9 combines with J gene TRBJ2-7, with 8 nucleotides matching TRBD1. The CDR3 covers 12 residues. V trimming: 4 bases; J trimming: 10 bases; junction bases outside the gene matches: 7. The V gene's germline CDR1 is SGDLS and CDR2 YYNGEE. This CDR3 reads CASSPRTGYQYF. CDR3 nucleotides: TGTGCCAGCAGCCCACGGACAGGGTACCAGTACTTC.

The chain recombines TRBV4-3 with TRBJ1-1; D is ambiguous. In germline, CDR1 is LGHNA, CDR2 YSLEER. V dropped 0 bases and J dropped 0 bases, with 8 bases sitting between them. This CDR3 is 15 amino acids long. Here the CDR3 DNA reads TGCGCCAGCAGCCAAGATCTTGGGGTGAACACTGAAGCTTTCTTT. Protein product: CASSQDLGVNTEAFF.

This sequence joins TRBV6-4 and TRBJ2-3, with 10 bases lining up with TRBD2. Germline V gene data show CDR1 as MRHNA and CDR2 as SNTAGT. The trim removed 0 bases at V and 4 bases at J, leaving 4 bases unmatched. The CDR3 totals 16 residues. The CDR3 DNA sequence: TGTGCCAGCAGTGACTCTGGAGCGGGAGGGGCAGATACGCAGTATTTT. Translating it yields CASSDSGAGGADTQYF.

CDR3 sequence (DNA): TGTGCCAGCAGTGAAGTAGGAGTGAACAATGAGCAGTTCTTC. Amino acids: CASSEVGVNNEQFF. The chain couples TRBV2 to TRBJ2-1; D is undetermined. The germline V and J ends were trimmed by 1 base and 5 bases, with 9 bases remaining between them. This CDR3 contains 14 residues. The germline V gene encodes CDR1 SNHLY and CDR2 FYNNEI.

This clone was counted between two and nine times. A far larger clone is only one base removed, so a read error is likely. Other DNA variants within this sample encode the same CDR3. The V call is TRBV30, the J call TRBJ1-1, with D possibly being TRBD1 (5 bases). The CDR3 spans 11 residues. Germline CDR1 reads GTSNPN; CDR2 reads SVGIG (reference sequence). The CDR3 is CAWRDMTEAFF. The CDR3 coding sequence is TGTGCCTGGAGGGACATGACTGAGGCTTTCTTT.

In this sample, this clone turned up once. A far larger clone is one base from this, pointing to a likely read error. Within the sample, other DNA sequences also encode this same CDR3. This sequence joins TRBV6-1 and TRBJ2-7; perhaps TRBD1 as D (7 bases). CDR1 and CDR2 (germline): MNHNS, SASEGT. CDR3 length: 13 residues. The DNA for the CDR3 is TGTGCCAGCATGACCGGAGGGGGCGACGAGCAGTACTTT. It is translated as CASMTGGGDEQYF.

CDR3 sequence reads: CASSIVNEQFF. The CDR3 DNA sequence: TGTGCCAGCAGCATTGTCAATGAGCAGTTCTTC. The chain links TRBV7-8 to TRBJ2-1; D uncertain. CDR3 length: 11 residues. V was cut by 5 bases and J by 6 bases, with 5 bases left in between. Germline values: CDR1 SGHVS, CDR2 FQNEAQ.

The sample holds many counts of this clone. CDR3 bases: TGTGCCAGCAGCCCCTGGGGCAGGGTCGGTGGCTACACCTTC. Residues: CASSPWGRVGGYTF. V gene TRBV14 combines with J gene TRBJ1-2, with TRBD1 as a possible D gene (5 bases). V gave up 4 bases and J gave up 7 bases, with 16 bases separating them. Germline-derived CDR1 and CDR2 are SGHDN and FVKESK. The CDR3 loop spans 14 amino acids. Complete variable domain (other parts from reference TRBV14 and TRBJ1-2): EAGVTQFPSHSVIEKGQTVTLRCDPISGHDNLYWYRRVMGKEIKFLLHFVKESKQDESGMPNNRFLAERTGGTYSTLKVQPAELEDSGVYFCASSPWGRVGGYTFGSGTRLTVV.

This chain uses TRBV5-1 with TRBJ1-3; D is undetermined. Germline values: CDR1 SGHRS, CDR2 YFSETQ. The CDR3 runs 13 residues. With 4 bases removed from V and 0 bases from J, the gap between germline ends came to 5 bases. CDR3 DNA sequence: TGCGCCAGCAGCCCGAGCTCTGGAAACACCATATATTTT. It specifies CASSPSSGNTIYF.

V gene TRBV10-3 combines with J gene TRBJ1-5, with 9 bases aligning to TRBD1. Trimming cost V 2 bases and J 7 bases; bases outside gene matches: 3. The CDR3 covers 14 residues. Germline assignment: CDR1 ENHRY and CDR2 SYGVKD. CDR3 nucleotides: TGTGCCATCAGTGAGGGACAGGGGAGCCAGCCCCAGCATTTT. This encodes CAISEGQGSQPQHF.

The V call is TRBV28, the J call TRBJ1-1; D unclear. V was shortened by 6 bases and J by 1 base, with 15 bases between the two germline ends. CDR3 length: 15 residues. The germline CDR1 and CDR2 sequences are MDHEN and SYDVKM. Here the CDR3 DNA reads TGTGCCAGCAGATACAGTGGGCAGGCGAACACTGAAGCTTTCTTT. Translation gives CASRYSGQANTEAFF.